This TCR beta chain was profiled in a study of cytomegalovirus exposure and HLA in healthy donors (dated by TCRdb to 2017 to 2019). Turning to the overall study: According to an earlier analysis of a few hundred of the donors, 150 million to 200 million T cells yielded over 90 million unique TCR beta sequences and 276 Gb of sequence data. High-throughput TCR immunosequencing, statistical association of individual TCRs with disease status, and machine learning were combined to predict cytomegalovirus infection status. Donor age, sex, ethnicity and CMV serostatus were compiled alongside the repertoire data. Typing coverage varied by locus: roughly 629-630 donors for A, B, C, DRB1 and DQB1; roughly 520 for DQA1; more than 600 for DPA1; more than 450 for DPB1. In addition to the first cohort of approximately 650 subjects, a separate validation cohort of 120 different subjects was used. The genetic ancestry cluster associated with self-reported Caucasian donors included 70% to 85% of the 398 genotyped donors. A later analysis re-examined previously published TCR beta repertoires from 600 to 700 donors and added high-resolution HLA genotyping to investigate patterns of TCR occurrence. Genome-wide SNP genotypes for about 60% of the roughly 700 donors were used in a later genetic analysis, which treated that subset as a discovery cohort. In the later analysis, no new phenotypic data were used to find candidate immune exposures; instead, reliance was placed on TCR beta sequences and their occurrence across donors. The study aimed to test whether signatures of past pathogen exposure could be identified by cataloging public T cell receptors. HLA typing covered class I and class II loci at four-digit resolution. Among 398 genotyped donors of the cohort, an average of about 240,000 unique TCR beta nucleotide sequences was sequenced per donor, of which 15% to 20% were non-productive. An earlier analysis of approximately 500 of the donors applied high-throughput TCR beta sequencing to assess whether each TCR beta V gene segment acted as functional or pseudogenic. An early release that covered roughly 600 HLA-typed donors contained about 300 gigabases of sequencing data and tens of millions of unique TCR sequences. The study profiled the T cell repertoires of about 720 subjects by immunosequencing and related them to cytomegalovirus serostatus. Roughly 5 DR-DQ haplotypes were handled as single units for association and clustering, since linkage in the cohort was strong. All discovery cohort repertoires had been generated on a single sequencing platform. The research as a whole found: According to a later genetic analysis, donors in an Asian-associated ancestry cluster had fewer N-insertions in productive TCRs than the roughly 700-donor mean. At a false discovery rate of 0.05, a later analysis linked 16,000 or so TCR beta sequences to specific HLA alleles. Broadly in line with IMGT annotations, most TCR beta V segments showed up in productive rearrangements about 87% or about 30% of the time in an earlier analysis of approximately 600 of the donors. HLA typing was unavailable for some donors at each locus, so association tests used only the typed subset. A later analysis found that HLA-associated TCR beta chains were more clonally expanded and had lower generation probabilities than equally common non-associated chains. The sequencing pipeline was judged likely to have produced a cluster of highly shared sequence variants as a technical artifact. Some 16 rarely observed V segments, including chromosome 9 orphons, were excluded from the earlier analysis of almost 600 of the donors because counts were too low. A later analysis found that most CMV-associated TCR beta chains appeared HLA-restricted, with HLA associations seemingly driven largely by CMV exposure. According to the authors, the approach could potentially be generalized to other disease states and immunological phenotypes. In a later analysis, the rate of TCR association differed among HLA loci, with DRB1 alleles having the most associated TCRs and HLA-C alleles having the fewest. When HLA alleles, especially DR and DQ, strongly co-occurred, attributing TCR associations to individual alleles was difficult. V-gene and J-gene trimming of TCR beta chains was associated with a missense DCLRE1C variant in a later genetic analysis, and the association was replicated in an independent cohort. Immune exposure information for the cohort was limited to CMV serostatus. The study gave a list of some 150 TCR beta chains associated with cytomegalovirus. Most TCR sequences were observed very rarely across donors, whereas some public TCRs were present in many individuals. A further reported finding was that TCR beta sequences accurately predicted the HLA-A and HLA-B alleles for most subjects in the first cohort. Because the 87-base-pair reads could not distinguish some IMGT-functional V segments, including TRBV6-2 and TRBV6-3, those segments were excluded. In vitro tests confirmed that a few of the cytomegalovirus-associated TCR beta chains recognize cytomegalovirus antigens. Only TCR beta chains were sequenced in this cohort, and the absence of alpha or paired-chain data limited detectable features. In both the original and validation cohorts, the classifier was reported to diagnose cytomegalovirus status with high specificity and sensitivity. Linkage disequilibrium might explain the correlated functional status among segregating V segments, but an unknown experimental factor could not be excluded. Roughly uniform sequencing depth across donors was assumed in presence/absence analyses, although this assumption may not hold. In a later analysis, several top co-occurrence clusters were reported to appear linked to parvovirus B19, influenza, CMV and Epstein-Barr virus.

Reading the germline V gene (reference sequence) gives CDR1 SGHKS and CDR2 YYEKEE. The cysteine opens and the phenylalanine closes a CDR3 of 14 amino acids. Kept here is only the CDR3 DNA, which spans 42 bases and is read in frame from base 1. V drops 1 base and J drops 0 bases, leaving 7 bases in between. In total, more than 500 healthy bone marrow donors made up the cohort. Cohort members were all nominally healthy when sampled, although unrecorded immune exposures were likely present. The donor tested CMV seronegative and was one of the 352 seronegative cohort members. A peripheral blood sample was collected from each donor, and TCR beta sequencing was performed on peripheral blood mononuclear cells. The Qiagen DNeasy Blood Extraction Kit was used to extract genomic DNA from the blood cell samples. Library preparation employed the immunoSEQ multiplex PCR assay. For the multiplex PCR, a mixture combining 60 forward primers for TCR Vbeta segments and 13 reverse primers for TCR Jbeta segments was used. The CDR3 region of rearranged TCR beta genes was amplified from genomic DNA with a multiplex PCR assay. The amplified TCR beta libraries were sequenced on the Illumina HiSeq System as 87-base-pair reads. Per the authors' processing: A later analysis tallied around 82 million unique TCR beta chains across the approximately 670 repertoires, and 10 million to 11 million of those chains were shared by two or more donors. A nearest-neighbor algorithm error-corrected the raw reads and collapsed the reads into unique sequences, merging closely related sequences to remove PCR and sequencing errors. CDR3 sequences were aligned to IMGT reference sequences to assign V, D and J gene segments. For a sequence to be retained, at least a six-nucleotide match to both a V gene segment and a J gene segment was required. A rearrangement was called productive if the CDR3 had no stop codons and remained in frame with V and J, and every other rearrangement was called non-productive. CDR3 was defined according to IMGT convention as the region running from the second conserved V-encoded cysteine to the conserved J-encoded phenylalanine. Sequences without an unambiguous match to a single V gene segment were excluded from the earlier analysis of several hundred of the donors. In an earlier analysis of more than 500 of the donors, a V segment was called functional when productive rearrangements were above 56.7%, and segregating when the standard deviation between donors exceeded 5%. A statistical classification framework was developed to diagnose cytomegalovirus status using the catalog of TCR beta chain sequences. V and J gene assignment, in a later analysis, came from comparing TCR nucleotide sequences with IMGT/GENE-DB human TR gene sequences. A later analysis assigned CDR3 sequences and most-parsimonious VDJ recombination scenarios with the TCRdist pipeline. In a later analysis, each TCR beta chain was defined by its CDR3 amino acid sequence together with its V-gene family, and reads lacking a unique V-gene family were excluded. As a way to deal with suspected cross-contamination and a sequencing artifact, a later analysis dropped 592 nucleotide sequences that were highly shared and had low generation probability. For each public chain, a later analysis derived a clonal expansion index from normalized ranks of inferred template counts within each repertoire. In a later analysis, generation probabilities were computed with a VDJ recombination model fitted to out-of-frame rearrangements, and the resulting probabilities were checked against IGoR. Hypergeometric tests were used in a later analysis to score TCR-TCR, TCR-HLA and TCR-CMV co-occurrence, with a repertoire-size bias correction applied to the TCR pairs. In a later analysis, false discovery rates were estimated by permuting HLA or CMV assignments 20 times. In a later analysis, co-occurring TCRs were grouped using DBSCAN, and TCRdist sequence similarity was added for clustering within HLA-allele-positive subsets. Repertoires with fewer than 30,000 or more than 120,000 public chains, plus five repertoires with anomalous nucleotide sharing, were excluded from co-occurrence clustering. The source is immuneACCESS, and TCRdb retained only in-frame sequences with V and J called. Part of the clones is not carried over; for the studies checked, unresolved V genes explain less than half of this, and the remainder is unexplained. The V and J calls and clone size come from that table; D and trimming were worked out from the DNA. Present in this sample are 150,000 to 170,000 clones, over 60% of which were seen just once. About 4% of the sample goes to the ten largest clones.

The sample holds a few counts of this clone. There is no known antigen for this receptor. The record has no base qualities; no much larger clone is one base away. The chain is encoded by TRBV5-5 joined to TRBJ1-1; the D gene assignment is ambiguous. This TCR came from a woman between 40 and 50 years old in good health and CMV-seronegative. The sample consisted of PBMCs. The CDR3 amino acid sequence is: CASSLNQMNTEAFF. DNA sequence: TGTGCCAGCAGCTTGAATCAGATGAACACTGAAGCTTTCTTT.